One sample yielded the 12 T cell receptor beta chains listed below, sequenced in a study of T-cell memory formation after mild COVID-19. Using its own MiXCR run on the 5' RACE reads, TCRdb lists one record per CDR3 protein. The data hold about 320,000 distinct CDR3 sequences, with approximately 14% observed a single time. Material: PBMCs or a T cell subset sorted from them (not recorded which). All receptors come from a man aged 18 to 30 who had mild COVID-19 (a few samples of this study predate the infection). Cell type and time point are not known.

The table lists this clonotype with a few counts. The chain links TRBV5-1 to TRBJ1-6; no clear D. Germline CDR1 and CDR2: SGHRS and YFSETQ. The V end lost 1 base, the J end lost 1 base, and 6 bases lay between the germline ends. The CDR3 is 15 residues long. Here the CDR3 DNA reads TGCGCCAGCAGCTTGACGGGGTCCTATAATTCACCCCTCCACTTT. This codes for CASSLTGSYNSPLHF.

The J gene is TRBJ1-3, the V gene TRBV6-2 or TRBV6-3; D is unclear. The V and J ends lost 7 bases and 0 bases respectively, with 7 bases between them. Per germline, CDR1 MNHEY and CDR2 SVGEGT. The CDR3 covers 13 residues. CDR3 in amino acids: CASTGLSGNTIYF. The CDR3 region has the DNA TGTGCCAGCACCGGACTCTCTGGAAACACCATATATTTT.

This clonotype showed up just a few times. The chain uses TRBV14 and TRBJ2-4; D is undetermined. Trimming shortened V by 4 bases and J by 9 bases, and 13 bases separated the two germline ends. The CDR3 consists of 13 residues. The germline gives CDR1 SGHDN, CDR2 FVKESK. The CDR3 coding sequence is TGTGCCAGCAGCCTTCTCCACGGAAGCATTCAGTACTTC. Residues: CASSLLHGSIQYF. Full variable domain (outside the CDR3, taken from reference TRBV14 and TRBJ2-4): EAGVTQFPSHSVIEKGQTVTLRCDPISGHDNLYWYRRVMGKEIKFLLHFVKESKQDESGMPNNRFLAERTGGTYSTLKVQPAELEDSGVYFCASSLLHGSIQYFGAGTRLSVL.

The chain joins TRBV6-2 or TRBV6-3 to TRBJ2-1; D not resolved. CDR3 size: 18 residues. Germline lookup yields CDR1 MNHEY and CDR2 SVGEGT. The V end lost 0 bases, the J end lost 0 bases, and 15 bases lay between the germline ends. This chain's CDR3 is CASSYSIPATSSYNEQFF. The CDR3 DNA follows: TGTGCCAGCAGTTACTCGATTCCAGCGACAAGCTCCTACAATGAGCAGTTCTTC.

This clonotype was seen at least ten times. V gene TRBV7-2 combines with J gene TRBJ1-6; D perhaps matches TRBD1 (5 bases). The germline V and J ends were trimmed by 3 bases and 9 bases, with 18 bases remaining between them. Germline loops: CDR1 SGHTA, CDR2 FQGNSA. The CDR3 sequence is 16 residues long. The CDR3 reads CASSFGQGREGSPLHF. The CDR3 DNA reads TGTGCCAGCAGCTTCGGCCAGGGCAGGGAGGGTTCACCCCTCCACTTT.

This clonotype was counted a few times. The chain uses TRBV4-2 and TRBJ2-7; 8 positions agree with TRBD2. Germline loops: CDR1 LGHNA, CDR2 YNFKEQ. The CDR3 has 15 residues. Germline trimming cut 2 bases from V and 1 base from J; bases unmatched to any gene: 4. The CDR3 spells CASSQLGTRSYEQYF. CDR3 DNA sequence: TGTGCCAGCAGCCAACTGGGGACTAGGTCCTACGAGCAGTACTTC.

This clonotype was picked up many times. The rearrangement joins TRBV7-9 to TRBJ2-2; 8 nucleotides line up with TRBD2. The CDR3 extends over 16 amino acids. V lost 3 bases, J lost 2 bases, and 5 bases stayed unmatched. Germline V gene data show CDR1 as SEHNR and CDR2 as FQNEAQ (reference sequence). CDR3 coding DNA: TGTGCCAGCAGCTTGTGGCGGGGGGCAAACACCGGGGAGCTGTTTTTT. It is translated as CASSLWRGANTGELFF.

The CDR3 spells CASSMDPTDTQYF. CDR3 DNA sequence: TGTGCCAGTAGTATGGACCCCACAGATACGCAGTATTTT. The V and J genes are TRBV19 and TRBJ2-3, with D uncertain. Germline assignment: CDR1 LNHDA and CDR2 SQIVND (reference sequence). The CDR3 loop spans 13 amino acids. Trimming cost V 3 bases and J 2 bases, with 6 bases left between them.

This clonotype was counted between two and nine times. The chain couples TRBV7-3 to TRBJ2-5, with 7 bases aligning to TRBD1. The CDR3 totals 15 residues. The ends lost 0 bases at V and 3 bases at J; junction bases unmatched: 4. Per the germline V gene, CDR1 is SGHTA and CDR2 is FQGTGA. CDR3 DNA sequence: TGTGCCAGCAGCTTAACAGGGGGCGTAGAAGAGACCCAGTACTTC. Translating it yields CASSLTGGVEETQYF.

This clonotype came up a few times. The chain combines TRBV5-1 with TRBJ1-1; D is unclear. The CDR3 has 13 amino acids. Germline CDR1 and CDR2: SGHRS and YFSETQ. Trimming cost V 6 bases and J 0 bases, with 9 bases left between them. CDR3 residues: CASKDGMNTEAFF. In nucleotides, the CDR3 is TGCGCCAGCAAAGACGGCATGAACACTGAAGCTTTCTTT.

The chain joins TRBV28 to TRBJ2-1; D is uncertain. This CDR3 is 13 amino acids long. Looked up from germline, CDR1 is MDHEN and CDR2 is SYDVKM. Deletions cut 6 bases from V and 4 bases from J, with 10 bases between. The chain's CDR3 is CASRDYSYNEQFF. For the CDR3, the DNA is TGTGCCAGCAGGGATTACAGTTACAATGAGCAGTTCTTC.

This clonotype came up a few times. The J gene is TRBJ2-1, the V gene TRBV29-1; 7 nucleotides line up with TRBD2. CDR1 and CDR2 (germline): SQVTM, ANQGSEA. The CDR3 is made up of 15 amino acids. V gave up 6 bases and J gave up 2 bases; unmatched junction bases: 10. Here the CDR3 DNA reads TGCAGCGTAGAACCCGGGGAGGGCACCTACAATGAGCAGTTCTTC. Protein sequence: CSVEPGEGTYNEQFF.